This T cell receptor (beta chain) derives from a study of cytomegalovirus exposure and HLA in healthy donors (dated by TCRdb to the late 2010s). About the study as a whole: According to an earlier analysis of 550 to 750 of the donors, some 180 million T cells yielded 90 million to 130 million unique TCR beta sequences and around 300 Gb of sequence data. Using immunosequencing, the study profiled T cell repertoires from roughly 650 subjects and related those repertoires to cytomegalovirus serostatus. Of the roughly 390 genotyped donors, more than 75% were placed in the genetic ancestry cluster associated with self-reported Caucasian donors. Class I and class II HLA loci were covered by the typing at four-digit resolution. Rather than using new phenotypic data, the later analysis identified candidate immune exposures from TCR beta sequences and from how often those sequences occurred across donors. Typing coverage differed by locus: A, B, C, DRB1 and DQB1 were typed in roughly 620-630 donors, DQA1 in 522, DPA1 in 600 to 610, and DPB1 in around 440. Among around 400 genotyped donors of the cohort, an average of around 250,000 unique TCR beta nucleotide sequences was sequenced per donor, of which about 19% were non-productive. The study aimed to test whether signatures of past pathogen exposure could be identified by cataloging public T cell receptors. To study patterns of TCR occurrence, a later analysis re-analyzed previously published TCR beta repertoires from 550 to 800 donors and added high-resolution HLA genotyping. To predict cytomegalovirus infection status, the study brought together high-throughput TCR immunosequencing, statistical association of individual TCRs with disease status, and machine learning. Around 320 gigabases of sequencing data and approximately 85 million unique TCR sequences were included in an early release covering 500 to 750 HLA-typed donors. Besides the first cohort of roughly 660 subjects, a separate validation cohort made up of some 110 different subjects was used. Alongside the repertoire data, information on donor age, sex, ethnicity and CMV serostatus was compiled. All discovery cohort repertoires had been generated on a single sequencing platform. Five DR-DQ haplotypes were treated as single units for association and clustering because of strong linkage in the cohort. In a later genetic analysis, genome-wide SNP genotypes for about 55% of the roughly 700 donors were used, and that subset was treated as a discovery cohort. An earlier analysis of around 540 of the donors applied high-throughput TCR beta sequencing to assess whether each TCR beta V gene segment acted as functional or pseudogenic.

Note on this clone: The clone's antigen remains unknown. The input lacks base qualities; no much larger clone sits a single base away.

Libraries came from the immunoSEQ multiplex PCR assay. A mixture of 60 forward primers for TCR Vbeta segments and 13 reverse primers for TCR Jbeta segments was used in the multiplex PCR. A multiplex PCR assay on genomic DNA amplified the CDR3 region of rearranged TCR beta genes. The amplified TCR beta libraries were sequenced on the Illumina HiSeq System as 87-base-pair reads. Turning to the authors' computational methods: In a later analysis, 77 million or so unique TCR beta chains were counted across the 650 to 750 repertoires, and approximately 9.9 million of these chains were shared by at least two donors. To remove PCR and sequencing errors, raw reads were error-corrected and collapsed into unique sequences using a nearest-neighbor algorithm that merged closely related sequences. To assign V, D and J gene segments, CDR3 sequences were aligned to IMGT reference sequences. For a sequence to be retained, a match of at least six nucleotides was required to both a V gene segment and a J gene segment. A rearrangement counted as productive if the CDR3 had no stop codons and remained in frame with V and J, and every other rearrangement counted as non-productive. Following IMGT convention, CDR3 was defined as the stretch from the second conserved V-encoded cysteine to the conserved J-encoded phenylalanine. In an earlier analysis of roughly 580 of the donors, sequences lacking an unambiguous match to a single V gene segment were excluded. An earlier analysis of fewer than 750 of the donors classified V segments as functional when productive rearrangements were above 56.7% and as segregating when the standard deviation between donors was above 5%. A statistical classification framework was built for diagnosing cytomegalovirus status from the catalog of TCR beta chain sequences. In a later analysis, TCR nucleotide sequences were compared against IMGT/GENE-DB human TR gene sequences so that V and J genes could be assigned. The TCRdist pipeline was used in a later analysis to assign CDR3 sequences and most-parsimonious VDJ recombination scenarios. In a later analysis, each TCR beta chain was defined by its CDR3 amino acid sequence together with its V-gene family, and reads lacking a unique V-gene family were excluded. To address suspected cross-contamination and a sequencing artifact, a later analysis removed around 600 highly shared, low-generation-probability nucleotide sequences. In a later analysis, a clonal expansion index was calculated for each public chain from normalized within-repertoire ranks of inferred template counts. A later analysis computed generation probabilities with a VDJ recombination model fitted to out-of-frame rearrangements, and checked the results against IGoR. A later analysis scored TCR-TCR, TCR-HLA and TCR-CMV co-occurrence with hypergeometric tests, applying a repertoire-size bias correction to TCR pairs. False discovery rates were estimated in a later analysis by permuting HLA or CMV assignments 20 times. In a later analysis, co-occurring TCRs were grouped using DBSCAN, with TCRdist sequence similarity added in when clustering inside HLA-allele-positive subsets. Repertoires with fewer than 30,000 or more than 120,000 public chains, plus five repertoires with anomalous nucleotide sharing, were excluded from co-occurrence clustering. Drawn from immuneACCESS, this table holds only the in-frame rearrangements with V and J called that TCRdb kept. Clones are partly lost; checked studies trace under half to an unresolved V gene and leave the rest unexplained. V and J calls and clone size are as listed in that table; D and trimming were resolved from the DNA. For this sample the table gives 170,000 or so clones, of which under 85% were detected only once. The ten biggest clones cover approximately 1.6% of the sample.

Beyond this particular receptor, the publication reports: Broadly in line with IMGT annotations, most TCR beta V segments showed up in productive rearrangements about 87% or about 30% of the time in an earlier analysis of under 700 of the donors. For the cohort, immune exposure information was limited to CMV serostatus. Because the 87-base-pair reads could not distinguish some IMGT-functional V segments, including TRBV6-2 and TRBV6-3, those segments were excluded. The authors suggested that the approach could potentially be extended to other disease states and immunological phenotypes. The cohort was sequenced for TCR beta chains only, and without alpha or paired-chain data the features that could be detected were limited. In the study, 150 to 200 TCR beta chains were listed as associated with cytomegalovirus. In a later analysis, HLA-associated TCR beta chains were found to be more clonally expanded and to have lower generation probabilities than equally common non-associated chains. According to a later genetic analysis, donors in an Asian-associated ancestry cluster had fewer N-insertions in productive TCRs than the approximately 710-donor mean. HLA typing was unavailable for some donors at each locus, so association tests used only the typed subset. While some public TCRs were present in many individuals, most TCR sequences turned up only very rarely across donors. A few of the identified cytomegalovirus-associated TCR beta chains were confirmed in vitro to be specific for cytomegalovirus antigens. Assigning TCR associations to individual alleles was difficult when HLA alleles, especially DR and DQ, strongly co-occurred. Linkage disequilibrium might explain the correlated functional status among segregating V segments, but an unknown experimental factor could not be ruled out. A later genetic analysis associated a missense DCLRE1C variant with V-gene and J-gene trimming of TCR beta chains, and an independent cohort replicated the association. The classifier was reported to diagnose cytomegalovirus status with high specificity and sensitivity in both the original and validation cohorts. A further reported finding was that TCR beta sequences accurately predicted the HLA-A and HLA-B alleles for most subjects in the first cohort. Roughly uniform sequencing depth across donors was assumed in presence/absence analyses, although this assumption may not hold. Most CMV-associated TCR beta chains appeared to be HLA-restricted in a later analysis, and the HLA associations seemed to be driven largely by CMV exposure. According to a later analysis, parvovirus B19, influenza, CMV and Epstein-Barr virus appeared linked to several top co-occurrence clusters. According to a later analysis, TCR association rates differed among HLA loci, with DRB1 alleles showing the most associated TCRs and HLA-C alleles showing the fewest. Because counts were too low, about 15 rarely observed V segments, including chromosome 9 orphons, were left out of the earlier analysis of approximately 580 of the donors. A cluster of highly shared sequence variants was judged likely to be a technical artifact of the sequencing pipeline. A later analysis associated about 16,000 TCR beta sequences with specific HLA alleles at a false discovery rate of 0.05.

The CDR3 runs 13 residues from the cysteine to the phenylalanine. Only CDR3 DNA is held: 39 bases, read in frame from base 1. CDR1 and CDR2 are read off the germline V gene as SQVTM and ANQGSEA. V is cut back by 6 bases and J by 4 bases, with 3 bases in the junction unmatched. The cohort comprised fewer than 750 healthy bone marrow donors. At the time of sampling, all cohort members were nominally healthy, though unrecorded immune exposures were likely present. The donor was CMV seronegative and was included in the group of a few hundred seronegative cohort members. A peripheral blood sample was collected from each donor, and TCR beta sequencing was performed on peripheral blood mononuclear cells. Genomic DNA was extracted from the blood cell samples with the Qiagen DNeasy Blood Extraction Kit.

Sequencing input: PBMCs. This receptor was identified in a woman in her 30s in good health and CMV-seronegative. Rearrangement joined TRBV29-1 to TRBJ1-6, and TRBD1 matches 7 of the central bases. The CDR3 region reads CSVGDSYNSPLHF. The bases read TGCAGCGTGGGGGACAGTTATAATTCACCCCTCCACTTT.